The present TCR beta chain was sequenced within a study of identical twins. From the 5' RACE reads, TCRdb called clonotypes with MiXCR, one entry per CDR3 protein. This sample has approximately 190,000 distinct CDR3 sequences; more than 15% occur once, and the top ten carry 40%. This CDR3 has 16 residues. CDR1 is SEHNR, CDR2 FQNEAQ, per germline (reference sequence). Trimming shortened V by 4 bases and J by 5 bases, and 20 bases separated the two germline ends. This clonotype has a handful of counts. A further study also used this sample, focusing on T cells expressing NK-cell markers. This second study notes: Topping the CD3+CD56-NKG2C+ fraction as well were these clonotypes, in a handful of donors.

This clonotype was sampled from a woman aged 18-29 years in good health. Sequencing was carried out using CD8+ T cells sorted from blood. The chain is built from TRBV7-9 and TRBJ1-2, with a possible D match to TRBD1 (5 bases). The CDR3 DNA reads as TGTGCCAGCAGCTCGCCGGGACTGGATAGAACTTATGGCTACACCTTC. Translated: CASSSPGLDRTYGYTF.